This T cell receptor (beta chain) was sequenced for a study of T-cell memory formation after mild COVID-19. About the study: Across donors, TCR clusters were largely donor specific. Study findings and constraints: There was a balanced CD4/CD8 profile in clones contracting day 15 to 85, and later expanders leaned CD4+. Some SARS-CoV-2-responding clones were already detected in memory before infection.

This clonotype was recorded at least ten times. What it binds is unknown. Trimming shortened V by 4 bases and J by 0 bases, and 11 bases separated the two germline ends. From germline, CDR1 is SGDLS and CDR2 YYNGEE. The CDR3 loop spans 15 amino acids. TCRdb recomputed calls from the 5' RACE reads with MiXCR, one row per CDR3 protein. The sample has roughly 6,000 distinct CDR3 sequences, around 20% seen once. The sequenced sample was PBMCs or a T cell subset sorted from them (not recorded which). This receptor was identified in an adult woman who had mild COVID-19 (a few samples of this study predate the infection). Cell type and time point are not known. The gene calls are TRBV9 and TRBJ1-3; possible D gene TRBD1, 6 bases. CDR3 loop: CASSLGQSSGNTIYF. Here the CDR3 DNA reads TGTGCCAGCAGCCTAGGACAGAGCTCTGGAAACACCATATATTTT.